Listed here are 22 T cell receptor beta chains from one sample, sequenced in a study of CD8 T cells in Susac syndrome. Random hexamers were used to reverse transcribe 0.5 to 1 ug of RNA. From the immunoSEQ multiplex PCR reads, TCRdb called clonotypes with MiXCR, one entry per CDR3 protein. This sample has 120,000 or so distinct CDR3 sequences; just under 95% occur once, and the top ten carry about 0.2%. Sequencing was done on a sample of CD8+ T cells from PBMCs. These receptors originate from a human donor with Susac syndrome.

The chain employs TRBV6-5 and TRBJ1-1; a possible D gene is TRBD1 (5 bases). The CDR3 is 15 amino acids. V was clipped by 2 bases and J by 0 bases, with 10 bases between them. Germline V gives CDR1 MNHEY, CDR2 SVGAGI. The CDR3 is CASSYQTDMNTEAFF. CDR3 DNA: TGTGCCAGCAGTTACCAGACAGACATGAACACTGAAGCTTTCTTT.

This clonotype was seen only a few times. This chain joins TRBV27 and TRBJ1-1, with TRBD1 identical over 11 bases. Germline V gene data show CDR1 as MNHEY and CDR2 as SMNVEV (reference sequence). With V trimmed by 6 bases and J by 5 bases, 5 bases remained unmatched. The CDR3 runs to 14 residues. CDR3 region: CASSLGQGGTEAFF. In DNA form, the CDR3 reads TGTGCCAGCAGCTTGGGACAGGGGGGAACTGAAGCTTTCTTT.

The chain is built from TRBV6-5 and TRBJ2-3; D is possibly TRBD2 (6 bases). Looked up from germline, CDR1 is MNHEY and CDR2 is SVGAGI. This CDR3 comprises 14 residues. Trimming took 0 bases from V and 6 from J, leaving 10 bases between them. In DNA, the CDR3 is TGTGCCAGCAGTTACTCGGGCGGGGCCGATACGCAGTATTTT. Its translation is CASSYSGGADTQYF.

The table lists this clonotype with a count of one. The chain combines TRBV9 with TRBJ2-7; TRBD1 matches 10 bases. Per the germline V gene, CDR1 is SGDLS and CDR2 is YYNGEE. This CDR3 has 15 amino acids. V lost 0 bases to trimming and J lost 7 bases; unmatched junction nucleotides: 7. This CDR3 reads CASSVGGTGAREQYF. The CDR3 DNA follows: TGTGCCAGCAGCGTAGGGGGGACAGGGGCCCGTGAGCAGTACTTC.

J is TRBJ2-1 and V is TRBV6-5; D might be TRBD1 (6 bases). Germline lookup yields CDR1 MNHEY and CDR2 SVGAGI. Trimming cost V 2 bases and J 4 bases, with 12 bases left between them. The CDR3 consists of 15 residues. CDR3 sequence: CASSYAGENYNEQFF. In DNA form, the CDR3 reads TGTGCCAGCAGTTACGCAGGGGAGAATTACAATGAGCAGTTCTTC.

This chain's CDR3 is CASSTTLQGWEEKLFF. The CDR3 coding sequence is TGTGCCAGCAGCACTACCCTACAGGGGTGGGAGGAAAAACTGTTTTTT. This chain links TRBV25-1 with TRBJ1-4; 7 bases map to TRBD1. After removal of 6 bases from V and 8 bases from J, the junction contained 15 bases not matched to a gene. Germline CDR1 reads MGHDK; CDR2 reads SYGVNS. This CDR3 spans 16 amino acids.

The chain links TRBV4-1 to TRBJ2-3, with 12 positions matching TRBD1. The V gene end was trimmed by 4 bases and the J gene end by 5 bases; junction bases not matched to a gene: 7. From germline, CDR1 is MGHRA and CDR2 YSYEKL. The CDR3 covers 16 residues. For the CDR3, the DNA is TGCGCCAGCAGCCCGAGGGGGACAGGGGGCAAAGATACGCAGTATTTT. Its protein is CASSPRGTGGKDTQYF.

The CDR3 sequence is CASSRPGTGGDYGYTF. The DNA of the CDR3 is TGTGCCAGCAGCCGGCCCGGGACAGGGGGAGACTATGGCTACACCTTC. The chain combines TRBV11-2 with TRBJ1-2, with 11 positions matching TRBD1. J lost 3 bases, V lost 5 bases, and 8 bases had no gene match. From germline, CDR1 is SGHAT and CDR2 FQNNGV. CDR3 size: 16 residues.

The rearrangement joins TRBV13 to TRBJ2-5; 10 nucleotides align to TRBD1. The CDR3 is 15 residues long. Germline CDR1 is PRHDT and CDR2 is FYEKMQ (reference sequence). Trimming removed 5 bases from V and 5 bases from J; junction bases left unmatched: 8. The DNA of the CDR3 is TGTGCCAGCAGCCCGAGGACAGGGGGAGGGGAGACCCAGTACTTC. Amino acids: CASSPRTGGGETQYF. The full variable domain, its missing parts supplied by reference TRBV13 and TRBJ2-5, is AAGVIQSPRHLIKEKRETATLKCYPIPRHDTVYWYQQGPGQDPQFLISFYEKMQSDKGSIPDRFSAQQFSDYHSELNMSSLELGDSALYFCASSPRTGGGETQYFGPGTRLLVL.

This chain uses TRBV5-4 with TRBJ2-7; D not certain. The CDR3 length is 12 residues. Trimming stripped 0 bases from V and 7 bases from J, with 8 bases between. In germline, CDR1 is SGHNT, CDR2 YYREEE (reference sequence). The CDR3 DNA sequence: TGTGCCAGCAGCTTGGAACGATCAGAGCAGTACTTC. Translating it yields CASSLERSEQYF.

The CDR3, as DNA: TGTGCCAGCAGTTTTGGGGCGAACACTGAAGCTTTCTTT. Protein sequence: CASSFGANTEAFF. V and J are TRBV27 and TRBJ1-1, with a possible D match to TRBD1 (5 bases). Germline V CDR1 and CDR2: MNHEY, SMNVEV (reference sequence). The CDR3 length is 13 residues. Trimming stripped 3 bases from V and 1 base from J, with 6 bases between.

The chain joins TRBV15 to TRBJ1-4; no clear D gene. The V and J ends lost 1 base and 8 bases respectively, with 11 bases between them. This CDR3 has 14 amino acids. The germline gives CDR1 LNHNV, CDR2 YYDKDF (reference sequence). In DNA, the CDR3 is TGTGCCACCAGCAGAGGTGGGGTAGGCGAAAAACTGTTTTTT. Translating it yields CATSRGGVGEKLFF.

The chain joins TRBV27 to TRBJ2-1, with TRBD2 matching over 8 bases. The junction had 16 bases not matched to a gene; V was cut back by 6 bases and J by 3 bases. Germline CDR1 is MNHEY and CDR2 is SMNVEV (reference sequence). The CDR3 sequence is 18 residues long. The CDR3 is CASSPELLGGGNYNEQFF. The CDR3 region has the DNA TGTGCCAGCAGCCCTGAACTCCTCGGGGGGGGGAACTACAATGAGCAGTTCTTC.

This CDR3 reads CSIRRDGGIYEQYF. The CDR3 nucleotides read TGCAGTATCCGTAGGGATGGCGGGATCTACGAGCAGTACTTC. The chain joins TRBV20-1 to TRBJ2-7; D perhaps matches TRBD2 (6 bases). This CDR3 is 14 amino acids long. Germline CDR1 reads DFQATT; CDR2 reads SNEGSKA (reference sequence). The ends were cut back, 8 bases at V and 3 bases at J, with 20 bases in the middle.

A single count supports this clonotype. The J gene is TRBJ1-1, the V gene TRBV7-9, with a weak D call TRBD1 (5 bases). Trimming removed 5 bases from V and 7 bases from J, with 14 bases in between. This CDR3 has 13 residues. Germline V gene data show CDR1 as SEHNR and CDR2 as FQNEAQ (reference sequence). CDR3 amino acids: CASSPTGGDEAFF. CDR3 nucleotides: TGTGCCAGCAGCCCAACTGGAGGGGATGAAGCTTTCTTT.

The chain carries TRBV4-3 and TRBJ1-2; unclear D gene. Between the trimmed V and J ends, which lost 0 bases and 5 bases, there was a span of 13 bases. Germline loops: CDR1 LGHNA, CDR2 YSLEER. The CDR3 runs to 15 residues. The CDR3 bases are TGCGCCAGCAGCCAAGATGGCGGGCCCCCTTATGGCTACACCTTC. Translating it yields CASSQDGGPPYGYTF.

V is TRBV4-2 and J is TRBJ1-2; possibly TRBD1 for D (6 bases). Germline V gene data show CDR1 as LGHNA and CDR2 as YNFKEQ. V shed 0 bases and J shed 2 bases, with 16 bases lying between them. This CDR3 is built from 17 residues. The CDR3 DNA sequence: TGTGCCAGCAGCCAAGAGGGGGCAGGGGCCATCAACTATGGCTACACCTTC. This sequence encodes CASSQEGAGAINYGYTF.

This chain joins TRBV3-1 and TRBJ1-4; D ambiguous. Germline assignment: CDR1 LGHDT and CDR2 YNNKEL (reference sequence). Trimming cost V 6 bases and J 8 bases, with 10 bases left between them. This CDR3 is 12 amino acids long. The CDR3 bases are TGTGCCAGCAGGGGTTTAAGCGAAAAACTGTTTTTT. Translating gives CASRGLSEKLFF.

J is TRBJ2-3 and V is TRBV6-2 or TRBV6-3; 8 bases line up with TRBD1. There are 15 residues in the CDR3. The germline gives CDR1 MNHEY, CDR2 SVGEGT. Germline trimming cut 6 bases from V and 4 bases from J; bases unmatched to any gene: 9. The CDR3 DNA reads TGTGCCAGCAGGATACGGGGCAGGGGGCCAGATACGCAGTATTTT. Translation: CASRIRGRGPDTQYF.

This clonotype was observed a single time. The chain is built from TRBV5-4 and TRBJ2-5; 7 nucleotides match TRBD1. The CDR3 totals 13 residues. Germline V gene sequence: CDR1 SGHNT, CDR2 YYREEE (reference sequence). The ends lost 6 bases at V and 0 bases at J; junction bases unmatched: 2. The CDR3 here is CASNTGDQETQYF. The CDR3 DNA is TGTGCCAGCAACACAGGGGACCAAGAGACCCAGTACTTC.

V and J are TRBV29-1 and TRBJ2-5; 8 bases are a match to TRBD1. Germline V gives CDR1 SQVTM, CDR2 ANQGSEA. V shed 4 bases, J shed 5 bases, and the junction held 6 bases outside the gene matches. This CDR3 has 13 amino acids. CDR3 in amino acids: CSVAGQGAETQYF. The DNA for the CDR3 is TGCAGCGTTGCGGGGCAGGGGGCGGAGACCCAGTACTTC.

This chain connects TRBV2 to TRBJ2-5; possible D gene TRBD1, 5 bases. The V and J ends lost 5 bases and 5 bases respectively, with 18 bases between them. The germline gives CDR1 SNHLY, CDR2 FYNNEI. The CDR3 has 15 amino acids. CDR3 protein: CASSKSDTSGETQYF. The CDR3 nucleotides are TGTGCCAGCAGTAAATCGGACACTTCAGGGGAGACCCAGTACTTC.